This T cell receptor beta chain was recovered during a study of CD8 T cells in ankylosing spondylitis. Germline CDR1 and CDR2: KGHDR and SFDVKD. The length of the CDR3 is 14 residues. V trimming: 4 bases; J trimming: 7 bases; junction bases outside the gene matches: 4. The sample holds many counts of this clonotype. Its matching antigen is unknown. Researchers built TCR beta libraries using quantitative 5'-RACE with molecular barcodes. One entry per CDR3 protein, called by TCRdb with MiXCR from the 5' RACE reads. This table has approximately 520,000 distinct CDR3 sequences, approximately 5% appearing once. Study-wide findings and caveats: In synovial fluid and blood from reactive arthritis, some motif variants were previously reported. Disease-associated clones were CD8+ and fairly uncommon in peripheral blood. Within ankylosing spondylitis blood, a TCR beta motif made up of eight or nine highly homologous variants appeared to be characteristic. Significant enrichment of disease-linked clones was reportedly seen in matched ankylosing spondylitis synovial fluid.

J is TRBJ2-4 and V is TRBV24-1; TRBD1 matches 9 bases. The sample comprised blood, either unsorted or a sorted T cell fraction (not recorded which). The sequence was obtained from a male donor with ankylosing spondylitis. The chain's CDR3 is CATSEPGQGNIQYF. The DNA of the CDR3 is TGTGCCACCAGTGAACCGGGACAGGGTAACATTCAGTACTTC.